A selection of T cell receptor beta chains follows, all from one sample in a study of blood T cell repertoires in COVID-19. Profiled with immunoSEQ multiplex PCR; TCRdb holds only in-frame clones, not every one. The sample yields about 160,000 clones, about three quarters seen once. The material sequenced was peripheral blood. The receptors were gathered from a man aged 60 to 69 with acute or convalescent COVID-19. Both conserved end residues are part of each CDR3. A D gene is named only where the DNA matches it firmly. Clone size is shown for a subset of rows, as once, few, many or a class of expanded clone.

v_gene	d_gene	abundance	j_gene	CDR3nt	CDR3aa
TRBV2	.	.	TRBJ1-2	TGTGCCAGCAGCCCGAGAGCGGATATAGGCTATGGCTACACCTTC	CASSPRADIGYGYTF
TRBV5-6	.	.	TRBJ1-2	TGTGCCAGCAGCTTGGGCGGGCTAGTCTATGGCTACACCTTC	CASSLGGLVYGYTF
TRBV10-1	.	.	TRBJ2-7	TGCGCCAGCAGAAAACAGGAGATCTCCTACGAGCAGTACTTC	CASRKQEISYEQYF
TRBV7-9	.	.	TRBJ2-5	TGTGCCAGCACCAGCGGTGAGGAGACCCAGTACTTC	CASTSGEETQYF
TRBV11-1	TRBD1	.	TRBJ1-1	TGTGCCAGCAGTCCGGGACAGGGTGAAGCTTTCTTT	CASSPGQGEAFF
TRBV7-3	TRBD1	.	TRBJ2-7	TGTGCCAGCAGCTTAACGGGGGACAGGGTCGAGCAGTACTTC	CASSLTGDRVEQYF
TRBV7-9	.	.	TRBJ1-1	TGTGCCAGCAGCGACGGGGTTGATGAAGCTTTCTTT	CASSDGVDEAFF
TRBV9	.	once	TRBJ1-1	TGTGCCAGCGGAGTCGGGGACACTGAAGCTTTCTTT	CASGVGDTEAFF
TRBV18	TRBD1	.	TRBJ2-7	TGTGCCAGCTCACCGACTAGAGGACAGGGGGACACCTACGAGCAGTACTTC	CASSPTRGQGDTYEQYF
TRBV6-2/TRBV6-3	.	few	TRBJ1-3	TGTGCCAGCAGCGCTCAGGGGAAGAGCTCTGGAAACACCATATATTTT	CASSAQGKSSGNTIYF
TRBV3-1/TRBV3-2	.	.	TRBJ2-5	TGTGCCAGCAGCCAAGATAAGGGGAAGGGGCCGGGGACCCAGTACTTC	CASSQDKGKGPGTQYF
TRBV6-1	TRBD2	.	TRBJ2-1	TGTGCCAGCAGTGATTTAGGCGGGGGGGCTAATGAGCAGTTCTTC	CASSDLGGGANEQFF
TRBV5-1	.	.	TRBJ2-1	TGCGCCAGCAGCTACCGGGGACTTGCAAGGGGAGATGAGCAGTTCTTC	CASSYRGLARGDEQFF
TRBV11-2	.	.	TRBJ2-5	TGTGCCAGCAGCTTAGTCTTCTCCCCGCAAGAGACCCAGTACTTC	CASSLVFSPQETQYF
TRBV29-1	.	few	TRBJ1-2	TGCAGCGTTGACTTGGCGGGCAGCTATGGCTACACCTTC	CSVDLAGSYGYTF
TRBV19	.	.	TRBJ2-1	TGTGCCAGTAGTATAGGGGCCAGGGGGGATGAGCAGTTCTTC	CASSIGARGDEQFF
TRBV6-5	.	once	TRBJ1-5	TGTGCCAGCAGCCCCGGACAGCGCAATCAGCCCCAGCATTTT	CASSPGQRNQPQHF
TRBV10-1	TRBD1	.	TRBJ1-6	TGCGCCAGCAGTGACCGGACAGGGAAAAATTCACCCCTCCACTTT	CASSDRTGKNSPLHF
TRBV5-1	TRBD1	.	TRBJ1-4	TGCGCCAGCAGGGATCGGGGACAGGGTAATGAAAAACTGTTTTTT	CASRDRGQGNEKLFF
TRBV4-1	.	many	TRBJ1-2	TGCGCCAGCAGCCAGAGGAGACAGGAAGGGTATGGCTACACCTTC	CASSQRRQEGYGYTF
TRBV20-1	TRBD2	.	TRBJ2-1	TGCAGTGCCGGACTAGCATATGAGCAGTTCTTC	CSAGLAYEQFF
TRBV25-1	.	.	TRBJ2-7	TGTGCCATTTCCTCCGGGTACGAGCAGTACTTC	CAISSGYEQYF
TRBV6-5	.	.	TRBJ2-7	TGTGCCAGCAGTTACTCGGGGGGAATCTACGAGCAGTACTTC	CASSYSGGIYEQYF
TRBV12-3/TRBV12-4	.	.	TRBJ1-5	TGTGCCAGCAGAACAGGGTTGGGACAGCCCCAGCATTTT	CASRTGLGQPQHF
TRBV2	.	.	TRBJ1-5	TGTGCCAGCAGTGAAGCGGGCAACAATCAGCCCCAGCATTTT	CASSEAGNNQPQHF
TRBV27	.	.	TRBJ1-2	TGTGCCAGCAGTTTCTCGACAGGAGCTAACTATGGCTACACCTTC	CASSFSTGANYGYTF
TRBV29-1	.	.	TRBJ2-7	TGCAGCGTTGAAGATCGGGGTAGCGACGAGCAGTACTTC	CSVEDRGSDEQYF
TRBV7-2	.	few	TRBJ1-2	TGTGCCAGCAGTCCGCAGGGATATGGCTACACCTTC	CASSPQGYGYTF
TRBV18	.	.	TRBJ1-2	TGTGCCAGCTCACCGACAGGATGGGATGGCTACACCTTC	CASSPTGWDGYTF
TRBV6-5	TRBD1	.	TRBJ2-5	TGTGCCACCACGGCTACAGGGGGCAGGGAGACCCAGTACTTC	CATTATGGRETQYF
TRBV6-5	TRBD1	.	TRBJ1-5	TGTGCCAGCAGTTCAACAGGGGGCAGGCAGCCCCAGCATTTT	CASSSTGGRQPQHF
TRBV27	TRBD1	.	TRBJ1-1	TGTGCCAGCAGCACTGGGGGGGACAGGTGGTACACTGAAGCTTTCTTT	CASSTGGDRWYTEAFF
TRBV30	.	.	TRBJ1-2	TGTGCCTGGAGTGTACTTCACGGTACTTATGGCTACACCTTC	CAWSVLHGTYGYTF
TRBV5-1	.	once	TRBJ1-1	TGCGCCAGCAGCTTGGAGCGATATGGCACTGAAGCTTTCTTT	CASSLERYGTEAFF
TRBV7-9	TRBD1	.	TRBJ1-5	TGTGCCAGCAGCTTGGAGACAGGGGGGGGCAATCAGCCCCAGCATTTT	CASSLETGGGNQPQHF
TRBV18	TRBD1	.	TRBJ1-1	TGTGCCAGCTCACCTGAGGCAGGGGGCAGAACTGAAGCTTTCTTT	CASSPEAGGRTEAFF
TRBV19	TRBD1	.	TRBJ1-2	TGTGCCAGTAGTGACCCCGTACAGGGGGCGCGGGGTGGCTACACCTTC	CASSDPVQGARGGYTF
TRBV3-1/TRBV3-2	TRBD1	once	TRBJ1-2	TGTGCCAGCAGCCAAGAGGGACAGGGGGACTATGGCTACACCTTC	CASSQEGQGDYGYTF
TRBV4-3	.	.	TRBJ1-1	TGCGCCAGCAGCCAATCGTCCCGGGGCACTGAAGCTTTCTTT	CASSQSSRGTEAFF
TRBV7-3	TRBD1	.	TRBJ2-2	TGTGCCAGCAGCACCCACCGGGACAGGGTGAGGACCGGGGAGCTGTTTTTT	CASSTHRDRVRTGELFF
TRBV2	.	few	TRBJ1-4	TGTGCCAGCAGTCAAACAGGTGCAACTAATGAAAAACTGTTTTTT	CASSQTGATNEKLFF
TRBV19	TRBD1	.	TRBJ2-7	TGTGCCAGTAGTATCTTACCGGGCCAGGGGGCCGACGAGCAGTACTTC	CASSILPGQGADEQYF
TRBV29-1	.	.	TRBJ1-1	TGCAGCGGCACCCGATTCGGGACTTCTTGGGACACTGAAGCTTTCTTT	CSGTRFGTSWDTEAFF
TRBV4-3	TRBD1	.	TRBJ1-1	TGCGCCAGCAGCCAAGATAGCTACAGGGGGGCCACTGAAGCTTTCTTT	CASSQDSYRGATEAFF
TRBV12-3/TRBV12-4	.	.	TRBJ1-2	TGTGCCAGCAGTCTCCCAGGGAACTATGGCTACACCTTC	CASSLPGNYGYTF
TRBV6-5	.	once	TRBJ1-5	TGTGCCAGCACAGGGGTTTGGGGCAATCAGCCCCAGCATTTT	CASTGVWGNQPQHF
TRBV3-1/TRBV3-2	.	.	TRBJ1-1	TGTGCCAGCAGCCAATTGGAGGGGACTGAAGCTTTCTTT	CASSQLEGTEAFF
TRBV3-1/TRBV3-2	.	.	TRBJ2-5	TGTGCCAGCAGCTCGCAGCACAGGGTCGGAGAGACCCAGTACTTC	CASSSQHRVGETQYF
TRBV28	TRBD2	.	TRBJ2-4	TGTGCCAGCAGTTTAGCGGGGGGGGCCAAAAACATTCAGTACTTC	CASSLAGGAKNIQYF
TRBV6-5	.	many	TRBJ2-3	TGTGCCAGCAGTTCGCGGGGGCTGGCAGATACGCAGTATTTT	CASSSRGLADTQYF
TRBV15	TRBD2	.	TRBJ2-7	TGTGCCACCAGCAGAGTCCTTAGCGGGGGAGGCGGGTTGGAGCAGTACTTC	CATSRVLSGGGGLEQYF
TRBV7-3	.	.	TRBJ2-7	TGTGCCAGCAGCCGTGACGGGTTCTCCTACGAGCAGTACTTC	CASSRDGFSYEQYF
TRBV7-9	TRBD1	.	TRBJ2-1	TGTGCCAGCAGCTTGACGACAGGGGCCCACTCCTACAATGAGCAGTTCTTC	CASSLTTGAHSYNEQFF
TRBV5-1	TRBD1	.	TRBJ1-1	TGCGCCAGCAGCCAACTAAACGGACAGGGGCCGAACACTGAAGCTTTCTTT	CASSQLNGQGPNTEAFF
TRBV4-3	TRBD2	once	TRBJ2-4	TGCGCCAGCAGCCAAGACCGAGCGGGGGGCGGAGAAAACATTCAGTACTTC	CASSQDRAGGGENIQYF